The entry below describes one T cell receptor beta chain. What it recognizes is unknown. The source of the sample is a study of T-cell memory formation after mild COVID-19. Study outcomes and limitations: Pre-infection memory held some responding clones, suggesting pre-existing cross-reactive T cells responded.

Germline CDR1 is GTSNPN and CDR2 is SVGIG (reference sequence). V was clipped by 3 bases and J by 3 bases, with 13 bases between them. There are 14 residues in the CDR3. TCRdb re-analysed the 5' RACE reads in MiXCR, keeping a single row per CDR3 protein. Of 400,000 or so distinct CDR3 sequences in the sample, roughly 20% were seen once. Sequenced sample: PBMCs or a T cell subset sorted from them (not recorded which). This rearrangement joins TRBV30 to TRBJ2-3, with a tentative D call TRBD2 (7 bases). This receptor was obtained from an adult woman who had mild COVID-19 (a few samples of this study predate the infection). Cell type and time point are not known. The chain's CDR3 is CAWSGGQRTDTQYF. The CDR3 DNA is TGTGCCTGGAGCGGGGGGCAGAGAACAGATACGCAGTATTTT.